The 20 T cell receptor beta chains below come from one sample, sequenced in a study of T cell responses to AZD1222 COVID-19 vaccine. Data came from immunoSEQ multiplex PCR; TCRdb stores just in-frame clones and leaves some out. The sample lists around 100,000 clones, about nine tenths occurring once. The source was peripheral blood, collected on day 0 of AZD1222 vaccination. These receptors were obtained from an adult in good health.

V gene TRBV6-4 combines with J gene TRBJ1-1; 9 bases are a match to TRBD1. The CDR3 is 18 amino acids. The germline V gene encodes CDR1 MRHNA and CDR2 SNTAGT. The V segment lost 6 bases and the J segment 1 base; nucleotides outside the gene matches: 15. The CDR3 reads CASSPEGDRVTWNTEAFF. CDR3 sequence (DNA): TGTGCCAGCAGCCCCGAAGGGGACAGGGTAACCTGGAACACTGAAGCTTTCTTT.

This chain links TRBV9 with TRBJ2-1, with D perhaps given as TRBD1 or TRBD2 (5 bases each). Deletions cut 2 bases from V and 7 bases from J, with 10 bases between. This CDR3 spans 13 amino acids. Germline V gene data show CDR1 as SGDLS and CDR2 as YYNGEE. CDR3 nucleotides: TGTGCCAGCAGCGTCGGGGCACAAAATGAGCAGTTCTTC. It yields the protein CASSVGAQNEQFF.

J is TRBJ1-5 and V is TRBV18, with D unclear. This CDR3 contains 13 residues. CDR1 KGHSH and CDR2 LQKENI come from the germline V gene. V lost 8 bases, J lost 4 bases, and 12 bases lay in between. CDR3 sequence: CASKLGPNQPQHF. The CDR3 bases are TGTGCCAGCAAACTCGGGCCAAATCAGCCCCAGCATTTT.

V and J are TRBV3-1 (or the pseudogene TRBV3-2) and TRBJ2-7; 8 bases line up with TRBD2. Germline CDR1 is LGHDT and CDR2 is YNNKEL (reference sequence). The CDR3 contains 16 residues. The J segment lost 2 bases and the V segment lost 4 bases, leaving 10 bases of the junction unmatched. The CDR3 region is CASSPESGSTPYEQYF. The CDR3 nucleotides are TGTGCCAGCAGCCCAGAAAGCGGGAGCACGCCCTACGAGCAGTACTTC.

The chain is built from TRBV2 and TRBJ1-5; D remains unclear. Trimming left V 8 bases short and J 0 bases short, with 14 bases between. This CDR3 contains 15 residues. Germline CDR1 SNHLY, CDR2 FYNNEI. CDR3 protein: CASSLGRGSNQPQHF. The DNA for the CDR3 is TGTGCCAGCTCCCTAGGTCGGGGTAGCAATCAGCCCCAGCATTTT.

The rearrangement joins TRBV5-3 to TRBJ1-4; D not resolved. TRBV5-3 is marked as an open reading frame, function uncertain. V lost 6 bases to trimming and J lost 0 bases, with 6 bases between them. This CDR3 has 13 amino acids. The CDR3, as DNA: TGTGCCAGAACCACAACAACTAATGAAAAACTGTTTTTT. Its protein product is CARTTTTNEKLFF.

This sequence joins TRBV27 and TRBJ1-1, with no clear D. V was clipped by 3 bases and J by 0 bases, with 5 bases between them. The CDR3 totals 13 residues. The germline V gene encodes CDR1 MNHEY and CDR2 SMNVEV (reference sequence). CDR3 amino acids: CASSFKVNTEAFF. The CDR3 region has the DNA TGTGCCAGCAGTTTTAAGGTGAACACTGAAGCTTTCTTT.

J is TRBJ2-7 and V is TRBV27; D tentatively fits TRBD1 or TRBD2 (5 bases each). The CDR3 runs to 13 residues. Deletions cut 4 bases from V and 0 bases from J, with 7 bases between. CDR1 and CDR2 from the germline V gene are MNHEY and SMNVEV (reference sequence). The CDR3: CASSSGSSYEQYF. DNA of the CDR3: TGTGCCAGCAGTTCAGGGAGCTCCTACGAGCAGTACTTC.

The CDR3 loop reads CASSTTGIPGELFF. The CDR3, as DNA: TGTGCCAGTAGCACAACAGGGATTCCCGGGGAGCTGTTTTTT. The chain recombines TRBV19 with TRBJ2-2, with D possibly matching TRBD1 (6 bases). V was shortened by 6 bases and J by 6 bases, with 14 bases between the two germline ends. The CDR3 spans 14 residues. Germline assignment: CDR1 LNHDA and CDR2 SQIVND (reference sequence).

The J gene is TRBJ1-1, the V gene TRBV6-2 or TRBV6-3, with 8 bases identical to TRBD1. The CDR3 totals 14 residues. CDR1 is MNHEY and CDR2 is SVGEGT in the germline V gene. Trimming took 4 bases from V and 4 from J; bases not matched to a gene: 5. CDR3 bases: TGTGCCAGCAGTTGGGACAGGCCGAGCACTGAAGCTTTCTTT. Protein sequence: CASSWDRPSTEAFF.

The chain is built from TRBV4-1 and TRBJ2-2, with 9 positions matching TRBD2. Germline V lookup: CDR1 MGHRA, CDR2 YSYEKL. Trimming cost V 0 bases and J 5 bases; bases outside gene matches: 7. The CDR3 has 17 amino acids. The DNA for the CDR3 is TGCGCCAGCAGCCAAGATTGGGGGACTAGCATGACCGGGGAGCTGTTTTTT. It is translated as CASSQDWGTSMTGELFF.

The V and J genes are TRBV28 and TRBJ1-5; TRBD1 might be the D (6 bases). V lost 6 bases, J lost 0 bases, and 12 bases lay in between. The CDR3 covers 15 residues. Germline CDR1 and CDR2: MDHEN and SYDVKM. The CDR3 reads CASSFDRYSNQPQHF. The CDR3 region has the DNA TGTGCCAGCAGCTTTGACAGGTATAGCAATCAGCCCCAGCATTTT.

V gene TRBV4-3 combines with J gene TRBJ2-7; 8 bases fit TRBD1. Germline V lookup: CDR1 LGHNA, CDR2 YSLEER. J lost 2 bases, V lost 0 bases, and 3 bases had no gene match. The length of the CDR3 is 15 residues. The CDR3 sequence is CASSQEGTGTYEQYF. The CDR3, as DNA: TGCGCCAGCAGCCAAGAAGGGACAGGAACCTACGAGCAGTACTTC.

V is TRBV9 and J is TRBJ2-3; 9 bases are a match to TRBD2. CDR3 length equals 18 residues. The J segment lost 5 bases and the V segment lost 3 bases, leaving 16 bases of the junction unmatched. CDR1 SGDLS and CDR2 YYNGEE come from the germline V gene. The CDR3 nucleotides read TGTGCCAGCAGCGAGTCCTATAGCGGGAGAGGAGGAAAAGATACGCAGTATTTT. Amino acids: CASSESYSGRGGKDTQYF.

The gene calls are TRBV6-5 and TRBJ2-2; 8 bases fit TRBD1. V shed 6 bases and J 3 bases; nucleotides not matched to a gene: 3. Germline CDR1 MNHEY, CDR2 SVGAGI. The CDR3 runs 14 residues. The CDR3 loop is CASSGQGHTGELFF. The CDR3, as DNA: TGTGCCAGCAGCGGACAGGGCCACACCGGGGAGCTGTTTTTT.

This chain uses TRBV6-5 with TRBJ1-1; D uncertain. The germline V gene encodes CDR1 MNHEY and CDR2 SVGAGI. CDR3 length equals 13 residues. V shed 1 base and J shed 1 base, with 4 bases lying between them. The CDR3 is CASSYLGNTEAFF. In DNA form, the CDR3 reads TGTGCCAGCAGTTACTTGGGGAACACTGAAGCTTTCTTT.

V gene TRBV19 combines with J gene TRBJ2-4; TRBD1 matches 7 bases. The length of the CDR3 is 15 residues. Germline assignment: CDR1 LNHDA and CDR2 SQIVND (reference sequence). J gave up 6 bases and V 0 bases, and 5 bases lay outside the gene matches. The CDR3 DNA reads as TGTGCCAGTAGTATAGAGGTGGGACAGATAAACATTCAGTACTTC. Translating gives CASSIEVGQINIQYF.

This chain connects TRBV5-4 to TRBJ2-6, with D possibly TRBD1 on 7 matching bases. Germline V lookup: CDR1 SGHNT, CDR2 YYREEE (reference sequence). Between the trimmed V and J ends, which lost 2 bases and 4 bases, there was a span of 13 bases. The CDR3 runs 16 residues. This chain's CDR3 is CASSFTGAGGANVLTF. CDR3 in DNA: TGTGCCAGCAGCTTCACAGGGGCGGGAGGGGCCAACGTCCTGACTTTC. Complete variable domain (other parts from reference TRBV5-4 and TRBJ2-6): ETGVTQSPTHLIKTRGQQVTLRCSSQSGHNTVSWYQQALGQGPQFIFQYYREEENGRGNFPPRFSGLQFPNYSSELNVNALELDDSALYLCASSFTGAGGANVLTFGAGSRLTVL.

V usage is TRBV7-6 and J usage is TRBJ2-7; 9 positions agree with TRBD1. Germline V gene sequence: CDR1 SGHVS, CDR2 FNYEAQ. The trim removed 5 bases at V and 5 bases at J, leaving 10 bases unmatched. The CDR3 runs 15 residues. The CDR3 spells CASSPVPGQGNEQYF. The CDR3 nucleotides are TGTGCCAGCAGCCCCGTTCCGGGACAGGGTAACGAGCAGTACTTC.

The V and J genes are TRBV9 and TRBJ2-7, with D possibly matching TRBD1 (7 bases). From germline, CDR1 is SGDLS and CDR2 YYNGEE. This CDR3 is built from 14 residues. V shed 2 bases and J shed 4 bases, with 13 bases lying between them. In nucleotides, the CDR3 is TGTGCCAGCAGCGTCTCAGGGGGGTTTTACGAGCAGTACTTC. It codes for CASSVSGGFYEQYF.